One sample yielded the 29 T cell receptor beta chains listed below, sequenced in a study of CD4 T cells in relation to SARS-CoV-2 and coronaviruses. These receptors lack a known antigen. The table came from immunoSEQ multiplex PCR; TCRdb's copy has only in-frame clones and leaves some out. Of 35,000 to 45,000 clones listed, 65% to 80% were seen once; the top ten hold around 20%. Sequenced sample: memory CD4+ T cells from PBMCs, cultured in vitro. These receptors were taken from an adult with COVID-19.

CDR3 DNA: TGCGCCAGCAGCTTGTCGAGGGGGCAGTTCTATGGCTACACCTTC. This encodes CASSLSRGQFYGYTF. The chain employs TRBV5-1 and TRBJ1-2; 7 nucleotides agree with TRBD1. The CDR3 contains 15 residues. J was trimmed by 4 bases and V by 1 base; bases with no gene match: 7. In germline, CDR1 is SGHRS, CDR2 YFSETQ.

The J gene is TRBJ2-5, the V gene TRBV5-6; 7 positions match TRBD1. This CDR3 region has 15 residues. Germline V gene lookup returns CDR1 SGHDT and CDR2 YYEEEE. The junction had 7 bases not matched to a gene; V was cut back by 4 bases and J by 1 base. CDR3 nucleotides: TGTGCCAGCAGCGCGCCCAGGGGGTTCCAAGAGACCCAGTACTTC. It codes for CASSAPRGFQETQYF.

The chain joins TRBV18 to TRBJ2-1; D uncertain. Germline CDR1 reads KGHSH; CDR2 reads LQKENI. The CDR3 contains 16 residues. Trimming pared 1 base from V and 6 bases from J, leaving 16 bases between. This CDR3 reads CASSPLPPATANEQFF. CDR3 nucleotide sequence: TGTGCCAGCTCACCACTTCCCCCCGCTACAGCCAATGAGCAGTTCTTC.

The chain combines TRBV5-1 with TRBJ2-1; the match to TRBD1 covers 8 bases. J lost 8 bases, V lost 2 bases, and 9 bases had no gene match. The CDR3 is 15 residues long. Germline assignment: CDR1 SGHRS and CDR2 YFSETQ. The CDR3 sequence: CASSLGQGGGDEQFF. CDR3 DNA: TGCGCCAGCAGCTTAGGACAGGGAGGTGGCGATGAGCAGTTCTTC.

This chain uses TRBV4-1 with TRBJ1-6; D gene uncertain. This CDR3 contains 12 residues. Germline assignment: CDR1 MGHRA and CDR2 YSYEKL. Trimming stripped 2 bases from V and 4 bases from J, with 0 bases between. CDR3 amino acids: CASSQYNSPLHF. In DNA, the CDR3 is TGCGCCAGCAGCCAATATAATTCACCCCTCCACTTT.

The chain joins TRBV10-3 to TRBJ2-7; D gene ambiguous. This CDR3 is built from 15 residues. V dropped 0 bases and J dropped 2 bases, with 11 bases sitting between them. Germline V gene lookup returns CDR1 ENHRY and CDR2 SYGVKD. CDR3 loop: CAISESQTPTYEQYF. CDR3 DNA: TGTGCCATCAGTGAGTCCCAGACACCGACCTACGAGCAGTACTTC.

The chain recombines TRBV6-1 with TRBJ1-6; D is ambiguous. V lost 4 bases and J 5 bases, leaving 18 bases between the germline ends. Germline lookup yields CDR1 MNHNS and CDR2 SASEGT. This CDR3 region has 17 residues. The DNA of the CDR3 is TGTGCCAGCAGTGGCTGGAACCGAAGAGCGGATAATTCACCCCTCCACTTT. This sequence encodes CASSGWNRRADNSPLHF.

V usage is TRBV2 and J usage is TRBJ1-4; D unresolved. The CDR3 extends over 12 amino acids. Trimming stripped 3 bases from V and 10 bases from J, with 9 bases between. Germline assignment: CDR1 SNHLY and CDR2 FYNNEI. The CDR3 sequence is CASSDIRAKLFF. In DNA, the CDR3 is TGTGCCAGCAGTGATATAAGGGCAAAACTGTTTTTT.

This clone came up a few times. The CDR3 sequence: CAISDGGGNQPQHF. The CDR3 DNA reads as TGTGCCATCAGCGATGGAGGGGGGAATCAGCCCCAGCATTTT. The V call is TRBV10-3, the J call TRBJ1-5, with D possibly matching TRBD1 (6 bases). The CDR3 consists of 14 residues. The V end was cut by 6 bases, the J end by 4 bases, with 13 bases between. Germline values: CDR1 ENHRY, CDR2 SYGVKD.

The chain links TRBV19 to TRBJ2-3; weak D call: TRBD2 (5 bases). Trimming stripped 4 bases from V and 0 bases from J, with 8 bases between. Germline V gene lookup returns CDR1 LNHDA and CDR2 SQIVND (reference sequence). The CDR3 is made up of 14 amino acids. CDR3 coding DNA: TGTGCCAGTAGTACGACGGGGAGCACAGATACGCAGTATTTT. Translation gives CASSTTGSTDTQYF.

This clone was counted a single time. The V and J genes are TRBV5-8 and TRBJ1-2, with 7 bases identical to TRBD1. Unmatched junction bases numbered 15, after V lost 2 bases and J lost 5 bases. The germline CDR1 and CDR2 sequences are SGHTS and YDEGEE. CDR3 size: 17 residues. The CDR3 DNA sequence: TGTGCCAGCAGCTTCCGGACAGGTAGCCCACAACCATATGGCTACACCTTC. This sequence encodes CASSFRTGSPQPYGYTF.

V is TRBV9 and J is TRBJ2-2; D is possibly TRBD2 (5 bases). The CDR3 totals 17 residues. Germline CDR1 and CDR2: SGDLS and YYNGEE. The V end was cut by 4 bases, the J end by 4 bases, with 20 bases between. This CDR3 reads CASSPPRGGSVTGELFF. For the CDR3, the DNA is TGTGCCAGCAGCCCTCCGAGAGGAGGAAGCGTCACCGGGGAGCTGTTTTTT.

The chain combines TRBV7-8 with TRBJ2-2, with D maybe TRBD1 (5 bases). Germline loops: CDR1 SGHVS, CDR2 FQNEAQ. V lost 3 bases to trimming and J lost 7 bases, with 12 bases between them. The CDR3 extends over 14 amino acids. DNA of the CDR3: TGTGCCAGCAGCTTCAGGGATACGGGCGGGGAGCTGTTTTTT. Translated, it gives CASSFRDTGGELFF.

The chain carries TRBV7-9 and TRBJ1-2; 9 bases fit TRBD1. Germline CDR1 reads SEHNR; CDR2 reads FQNEAQ (reference sequence). This CDR3 is 14 amino acids long. Trimming removed 2 bases from V and 7 bases from J; junction bases left unmatched: 5. CDR3 sequence reads: CASSLLSQGAGYTF. The CDR3 coding sequence is TGTGCCAGCAGCTTATTATCACAGGGGGCTGGCTACACCTTC.

The rearrangement links TRBV28 to TRBJ2-1, with TRBD2 matching over 7 bases. CDR3 size: 12 residues. CDR1 is MDHEN, CDR2 SYDVKM, per germline. V shed 11 bases, J shed 9 bases, and the junction held 10 bases outside the gene matches. CDR3 region: CASRSGKGEQFF. CDR3 sequence (DNA): TGTGCCTCGAGAAGCGGGAAGGGTGAGCAGTTCTTC.

This clone was seen only a few times. The chain combines TRBV19 with TRBJ1-5; perhaps TRBD1 as D (6 bases). Trimming removed 10 bases at V and 4 bases at J, with 17 bases between. Per the germline V gene, CDR1 is LNHDA and CDR2 is SQIVND (reference sequence). The CDR3 spans 14 residues. The chain's CDR3 is CATNPTGPNQPQHF. The CDR3 bases are TGTGCCACCAACCCGACAGGACCGAATCAGCCCCAGCATTTT.

The chain links TRBV25-1 to TRBJ2-5, with 7 bases that match TRBD2. This CDR3 is 15 amino acids long. J lost 2 bases, V lost 1 base, and 4 bases had no gene match. CDR1 is MGHDK and CDR2 is SYGVNS in the germline V gene. CDR3 DNA: TGTGCCAGCAGTGAATCGGGTAGCGGGCAAGAGACCCAGTACTTC. It encodes CASSESGSGQETQYF.

Of note for this clone: Other DNA sequences from this sample encode an identical CDR3 as well. The V and J genes are TRBV6-1 and TRBJ2-5; 8 bases line up with TRBD2. Germline CDR1 and CDR2: MNHNS and SASEGT. The CDR3 totals 16 residues. The V gene end was trimmed by 0 bases and the J gene end by 1 base; junction bases not matched to a gene: 4. The CDR3 sequence: CASSEAPSGPQETQYF. The CDR3 bases are TGTGCCAGCAGTGAAGCCCCTAGCGGGCCCCAAGAGACCCAGTACTTC.

This sequence joins TRBV19 and TRBJ2-7, with 10 nucleotides matching TRBD1. CDR1 and CDR2 (germline): LNHDA, SQIVND (reference sequence). Trimming at V came to 5 bases and at J to 2 bases, leaving 6 bases not matched to a gene. The CDR3 length is 15 residues. The CDR3 region is CASSPGTGDTYEQYF. The CDR3 bases are TGTGCCAGTAGTCCGGGGACAGGGGACACCTACGAGCAGTACTTC.

The chain couples TRBV9 to TRBJ2-3; 7 positions match TRBD2. Germline V gene data show CDR1 as SGDLS and CDR2 as YYNGEE. The CDR3 covers 16 residues. The ends lost 3 bases at V and 4 bases at J; junction bases unmatched: 11. CDR3 amino acids: CASSGPGTKLADTQYF. CDR3 coding DNA: TGTGCCAGCAGCGGGCCCGGGACTAAACTCGCAGATACGCAGTATTTT.

The chain combines TRBV4-1 with TRBJ1-1; tentatively, D is TRBD1 (5 bases). Trimming left V 10 bases short and J 3 bases short, with 21 bases between. CDR3 length equals 15 residues. Germline V gene data show CDR1 as MGHRA and CDR2 as YSYEKL. In DNA form, the CDR3 reads TGCGCCACTCGCGCCGGCAAGGGGTTTGACACTGAAGCTTTCTTT. This sequence encodes CATRAGKGFDTEAFF.

This rearrangement joins TRBV3-1 (or the pseudogene TRBV3-2) to TRBJ2-7; D perhaps matches TRBD2 (6 bases). In germline, CDR1 is LGHDT, CDR2 YNNKEL (reference sequence). V was shortened by 4 bases and J by 3 bases, with 13 bases between the two germline ends. The CDR3 sequence is 14 residues long. The CDR3 loop is CASSPRDLNYEQYF. CDR3 sequence (DNA): TGTGCCAGCAGCCCCCGGGACTTGAACTACGAGCAGTACTTC.

The chain is built from TRBV9 and TRBJ2-3; 8 bases are a match to TRBD1. Germline CDR1 and CDR2: SGDLS and YYNGEE. Trimming cost V 4 bases and J 4 bases; bases outside gene matches: 8. CDR3 size: 15 residues. The CDR3 bases are TGTGCCAGCAGCAAGACAGGGGAGTGGGCAGATACGCAGTATTTT. It codes for CASSKTGEWADTQYF.

J is TRBJ1-4 and V is TRBV5-6, with a weak D call TRBD1 (5 bases). Germline values: CDR1 SGHDT, CDR2 YYEEEE. CDR3 length equals 14 residues. Trimming left V 0 bases short and J 8 bases short, with 11 bases between. CDR3 bases: TGTGCCAGCAGCTTGGTGGGGGAGTCCGAAAAACTGTTTTTT. Translated, it gives CASSLVGESEKLFF.

Sample share makes this clone medium-sized. The gene calls are TRBV6-2 or TRBV6-3 and TRBJ2-1, with 8 bases that match TRBD2. The germline V gene has CDR1 MNHEY and CDR2 SVGEGT. The CDR3 sequence is 14 residues long. Trimming at V came to 5 bases and at J to 0 bases, leaving 0 bases not matched to a gene. CDR3 sequence: CASSSGSSYNEQFF. CDR3 coding DNA: TGTGCCAGCAGTAGCGGGAGCTCCTACAATGAGCAGTTCTTC.

The chain combines TRBV5-1 with TRBJ2-1; 11 bases line up with TRBD2. CDR1 and CDR2 from the germline V gene are SGHRS and YFSETQ. CDR3 length: 15 residues. V shed 1 base, J shed 7 bases, and the junction held 4 bases outside the gene matches. The CDR3 sequence: CASSLIAGGWNEQFF. The CDR3, as DNA: TGCGCCAGCAGCTTGATAGCGGGAGGGTGGAATGAGCAGTTCTTC.

This clone was counted only a few times. The chain uses TRBV4-2 and TRBJ2-7; 7 positions agree with TRBD2. The CDR3 totals 15 residues. CDR1 is LGHNA and CDR2 is YNFKEQ in the germline V gene. The trim removed 4 bases at V and 1 base at J, leaving 7 bases unmatched. The DNA for the CDR3 is TGTGCCAGCAGCCGTGACCCGGGGGGATCCTACGAGCAGTACTTC. Translating it yields CASSRDPGGSYEQYF.

The V and J genes are TRBV5-6 and TRBJ1-1, with D unclear. CDR3 length: 15 residues. The germline gives CDR1 SGHDT, CDR2 YYEEEE. Trimming shortened V by 0 bases and J by 4 bases, and 13 bases separated the two germline ends. This chain's CDR3 is CASSLEAGLITEAFF. CDR3 DNA sequence: TGTGCCAGCAGCTTGGAAGCAGGACTGATCACTGAAGCTTTCTTT.

The V call is TRBV19, the J call TRBJ2-7, with 13 bases matching TRBD2. The CDR3 consists of 14 residues. The V and J ends lost 10 bases and 1 base, in that order; junction bases with no gene match: 4. Germline-derived CDR1 and CDR2 are LNHDA and SQIVND (reference sequence). The CDR3 loop reads CATRTSGSSYEQYF. The CDR3 DNA follows: TGTGCCACCCGGACTAGCGGGAGTTCCTACGAGCAGTACTTC.